The entry that follows covers one T cell receptor (beta chain) sequence. This specimen belongs to a study of blood T cell repertoires in COVID-19. Per the original methods: Researchers report that nucleated cell counts were estimated from reference gene primer amplification. Sequenced by immunoSEQ multiplex PCR; TCRdb stores in-frame clones only, minus some. The D gene and trimming were derived from the DNA, and the V and J assignments and clone size from that table. The sample lists approximately 190,000 clones; 80% to 90% were seen once. The CDR3 has 14 amino acids. Germline CDR1 is MNHEY and CDR2 is SMNVEV (reference sequence). Trimming shortened V by 5 bases and J by 3 bases, and 14 bases separated the two germline ends.

This clonotype was sampled from a man between 65 and 85 years old with active or convalescent COVID-19. Sequencing was done on a sample of peripheral blood. The chain uses TRBV27 and TRBJ2-7, with a possible D match to TRBD1 (6 bases). DNA for the CDR3: TGTGCCAGCAGTCAGTACAGGGAACACTACGAGCAGTACTTC. Its translation is CASSQYREHYEQYF.